The next 22 T cell receptor beta chains were all read from a single sample in a study of T cell repertoires in cytomegalovirus infection. TCRdb re-derived calls from the reads in MiXCR, one entry per CDR3 protein. The top ten clones hold around 15% of a sample with hundreds of thousands of distinct CDR3 sequences, around 32% of them seen once. No antigens are known for them. The source was cultured CD8+ T cells from PBMCs, collected from culture after CMV antigen stimulation. The receptor set was obtained from a human donor in good health (CMV status not recorded). Some clones in this sample may be carry-over from other donors' samples.

This chain's CDR3 is CASQLQYNSPLHF. CDR3 sequence (DNA): TGTGCCTCACAACTACAGTATAATTCACCCCTCCACTTT. The chain recombines TRBV27 with TRBJ1-6, with D unclear. From germline, CDR1 is MNHEY and CDR2 SMNVEV (reference sequence). The CDR3 extends over 13 amino acids. V was trimmed by 11 bases and J by 4 bases, leaving 12 bases between them.

This clonotype was recorded at least ten times. V usage is TRBV7-8 and J usage is TRBJ2-3; D gene uncertain. CDR1 and CDR2 from the germline V gene are SGHVS and FQNEAQ. This CDR3 is built from 16 residues. Trimming removed 2 bases from V and 2 bases from J, with 14 bases in between. CDR3 in DNA: TGTGCCAGCAGCTTATTAGGTGGTGGTACCACAGATACGCAGTATTTT. This sequence encodes CASSLLGGGTTDTQYF.

Remarks on this clonotype: The conserved phenylalanine or tryptophan is not found at the CDR3 terminus, so this likely reflects a read error. Because the CDR3's place on the DNA is in doubt, the DNA is left out and the CDR3 is given as listed by TCRdb. The gene calls are TRBV12-3 or TRBV12-4 and TRBJ1-2. The CDR3 totals 8 residues, both ends included. The CDR3 spells CASSYGTL.

V is TRBV7-9 and J is TRBJ2-2; 11 bases map to TRBD2. The CDR3 runs to 19 residues. Per the germline V gene, CDR1 is SEHNR and CDR2 is FQNEAQ (reference sequence). V lost 1 base to trimming and J lost 3 bases; unmatched junction nucleotides: 10. DNA for the CDR3: TGTGCCAGCAGCTTAGAATGGGGCTTACTAGCGGGGGACACCGGGGAGCTGTTTTTT. Translating it yields CASSLEWGLLAGDTGELFF.

This clonotype was seen only a few times. V usage is TRBV28 and J usage is TRBJ2-5; D is perhaps TRBD1 (6 bases). The germline gives CDR1 MDHEN, CDR2 SYDVKM. V lost 2 bases to trimming and J lost 4 bases, with 26 bases between them. The CDR3 is 19 amino acids. The DNA for the CDR3 is TGTGCCAGCAGTTTACCTTGGACAGTCCCGGTAAGGGAGCGAGAGACCCAGTACTTC. As protein: CASSLPWTVPVRERETQYF.

V usage is TRBV11-3 and J usage is TRBJ2-1; either TRBD1 or TRBD2 may fit D (7 bases each). The germline gives CDR1 SGHNT, CDR2 YENEEA. This CDR3 spans 14 amino acids. V was cut by 5 bases and J by 8 bases, with 16 bases left in between. As DNA, the CDR3 is TGTGCCAGCAGCGAAGGGAGGGGGCGGGATGAGCAGTTCTTC. It encodes CASSEGRGRDEQFF. Supplemented by reference TRBV11-3 and TRBJ2-1, the full variable domain reads EAGVVQSPRYKIIEKKQPVAFWCNPISGHNTLYWYLQNLGQGPELLIRYENEEAVDDSQLPKDRFSAERLKGVDSTLKIQPAELGDSAVYLCASSEGRGRDEQFFGPGTRLTVL.

This clonotype came up many times. The junction departs from germline at one end; a sequencing error may be responsible. The chain links TRBV7-9 to TRBJ1-1, with 7 bases that match TRBD1. Germline CDR1 and CDR2: SEHNR and FQNEAQ (reference sequence). The CDR3 contains 14 residues. CDR3 DNA sequence: TGTGCCAGCAGCGGTCAGGGGGGGAACGCTGAAGCTTTCTTT. Encoded protein: CASSGQGGNAEAFF.

This chain links TRBV6-1 with TRBJ2-1; tentative D call: TRBD2 (7 bases). From germline, CDR1 is MNHNS and CDR2 SASEGT. V was pared by 8 bases and J by 5 bases, with 22 bases between. CDR3 length: 16 amino acids. CDR3: CASGPSAGANNNEQFF. CDR3 bases: TGTGCCAGCGGGCCCAGTGCGGGGGCTAATAACAATGAGCAGTTCTTC.

The rearrangement uses TRBV15 and TRBJ1-6; D ambiguous. The germline V and J ends were trimmed by 0 bases and 9 bases, with 12 bases remaining between them. The CDR3 is made up of 15 amino acids. Germline lookup yields CDR1 LNHNV and CDR2 YYDKDF (reference sequence). CDR3 sequence: CATSRDGAGSSPLHF. CDR3 DNA sequence: TGTGCCACCAGCAGAGATGGAGCGGGGAGTTCACCCCTCCACTTT.

This chain uses TRBV7-9 with TRBJ2-1; 7 bases line up with TRBD1. V shed 1 base and J 7 bases; nucleotides not matched to a gene: 4. The CDR3 extends over 14 amino acids. Germline-derived CDR1 and CDR2 are SEHNR and FQNEAQ (reference sequence). The CDR3, as DNA: TGTGCCAGCAGCTTAGGACAGGGCTGGAATGAGCAGTTCTTC. Translating gives CASSLGQGWNEQFF.

This clonotype has just a few counts. The chain recombines TRBV20-1 with TRBJ2-1; TRBD1 matches at 9 bases. The CDR3 has 16 residues. V lost 6 bases, J lost 4 bases, and 13 bases stayed unmatched. The germline V gene encodes CDR1 DFQATT and CDR2 SNEGSKA (reference sequence). The CDR3 loop reads CSATGPGTGMYNEQFF. DNA for the CDR3: TGCAGTGCCACGGGACCCGGGACAGGGATGTACAATGAGCAGTTCTTC.

This sequence joins TRBV9 and TRBJ2-3; 15 positions match TRBD2. Per germline, CDR1 SGDLS and CDR2 YYNGEE. CDR3 size: 18 residues. With 4 bases clipped from V and 2 bases from J, the junction kept 8 bases outside the gene matches. The CDR3 spells CASSTRGLAGGPTDTQYF. CDR3 nucleotide sequence: TGTGCCAGCAGCACGAGGGGACTAGCGGGGGGCCCCACAGATACGCAGTATTTT.

The V call is TRBV7-6, the J call TRBJ2-1, with D tentatively TRBD2 (6 bases). This CDR3 has 15 residues. Between the trimmed V and J ends, which lost 1 base and 5 bases, there was a span of 12 bases. The germline V gene has CDR1 SGHVS and CDR2 FNYEAQ. CDR3 residues: CASSLVAGHNNEQFF. The CDR3 DNA is TGTGCCAGCAGCTTAGTTGCGGGGCACAACAATGAGCAGTTCTTC.

Worth noting for this clonotype: A much larger clone sits a single nucleotide away, making a read error possible. Here the CDR3 reads CVSRRISGTGLFFIPGELFF. In DNA form, the CDR3 reads TGTGTCAGCAGGAGGATCTCCGGGACAGGGCTCTTTTTTATCCCCGGGGAGCTGTTTTTT. This rearrangement joins TRBV7-9 to TRBJ2-2, with 9 positions matching TRBD1. In germline, CDR1 is SEHNR, CDR2 FQNEAQ (reference sequence). This CDR3 has 20 amino acids.

The chain combines TRBV7-8 with TRBJ2-1; 9 bases agree with TRBD1. The V segment lost 5 bases and the J segment 3 bases; nucleotides outside the gene matches: 8. From germline, CDR1 is SGHVS and CDR2 FQNEAQ. CDR3 size: 16 residues. The CDR3 DNA reads TGTGCCAGCAGCCGTTACAGGGGGCCTCACTACAATGAGCAGTTCTTC. Its translation is CASSRYRGPHYNEQFF.

This clonotype was detected ten times or more. DNA of the CDR3: TGTGCCAGCAGCATAGAGGGGACAGGAAACTACGAGCAGTACGTC. Amino acid sequence: CASSIEGTGNYEQYV. This chain connects TRBV7-9 to TRBJ2-7; 8 bases match TRBD1. The V and J ends lost 5 bases and 3 bases, in that order; junction bases with no gene match: 9. Germline V gene data show CDR1 as SEHNR and CDR2 as FQNEAQ (reference sequence). The CDR3 is made up of 15 amino acids.

This clonotype was seen more than once but under ten times. V and J are TRBV28 and TRBJ2-3; D possibly matches TRBD1 or TRBD2 (6 bases each). This CDR3 region has 17 residues. Trimming removed 8 bases from V and 1 base from J, with 22 bases in between. Germline V lookup: CDR1 MDHEN, CDR2 SYDVKM. The CDR3 DNA follows: TGTGCCAGCGAAATCTCGGGGGCTGCGGCGGGCACAGATACGCAGTATTTT. This gives the protein CASEISGAAAGTDTQYF. The variable domain in full, completed from reference TRBV28 and TRBJ2-3, reads DVKVTQSSRYLVKRTGEKVFLECVQDMDHENMFWYRQDPGLGLRLIYFSYDVKMKEKGDIPEGYSVSREKKERFSLILESASTNQTSMYLCASEISGAAAGTDTQYFGPGTRLTVL.

This clonotype occurred a few times. The V and J genes are TRBV12-5 and TRBJ2-5; D not certain. The ends were cut back, 0 bases at V and 5 bases at J, with 4 bases in the middle. This CDR3 comprises 12 residues. The V gene's germline CDR1 is LGHNT and CDR2 FRNRAP. Here the CDR3 DNA reads TGTGCTAGTGGTTTGGTACTCGAGACCCAGTACTTC. Translation gives CASGLVLETQYF.

In this sample, this clonotype turned up a few times. The chain is built from TRBV2 and TRBJ1-1; D is perhaps TRBD1 (5 bases). The V end lost 8 bases, the J end lost 11 bases, and 12 bases lay between the germline ends. This CDR3 is 10 amino acids long. Germline assignment: CDR1 SNHLY and CDR2 FYNNEI. DNA for the CDR3: TGTGCCAGCCAGGGTGCGCCGGCTTTCTTT. This gives the protein CASQGAPAFF.

This chain connects TRBV7-9 to TRBJ1-2, with D possibly matching TRBD1 (5 bases). The CDR3 is 13 residues long. V lost 5 bases and J lost 6, with 13 bases in between. The germline V gene has CDR1 SEHNR and CDR2 FQNEAQ (reference sequence). The CDR3 is CASSVGQVNGYTF. The DNA for the CDR3 is TGTGCCAGCAGCGTGGGGCAGGTTAATGGCTACACCTTC.

This chain links TRBV28 with TRBJ2-1; a weak D match, TRBD1 (6 bases). Deletions cut 10 bases from V and 4 bases from J, with 23 bases between. This CDR3 has 16 residues. Per germline, CDR1 MDHEN and CDR2 SYDVKM. CDR3 sequence (DNA): TGTGCCACCAAATCCCCCAAAACAGGGAGATACAATGAGCAGTTCTTC. It specifies CATKSPKTGRYNEQFF.

In its sample, this clonotype was seen many times. DNA for the CDR3: TGTGCCAGCAGCTTAAGTCTCCAGGACGCCTATGGCTACACCTTC. As protein: CASSLSLQDAYGYTF. The rearrangement links TRBV7-9 to TRBJ1-2; D is unclear. The V end was cut by 2 bases, the J end by 4 bases, with 14 bases between. Germline CDR1 is SEHNR and CDR2 is FQNEAQ (reference sequence). CDR3 length equals 15 residues.